The text below deals with one T cell receptor beta chain. The antigen is not known. This CDR3 is 14 amino acids long. Germline V gene data show CDR1 as SGHDN and CDR2 as FVKESK. V was clipped by 4 bases and J by 9 bases; unmatched bases: 8. PCR employed 60 Vbeta and 13 Jbeta primers. Profiling relied on immunoSEQ multiplex PCR, and the TCRdb table lists in-frame clones only, not all of them. The sample contains 150,000 to 200,000 clones, around 81% of which appear only once. These data are taken from a study of cytomegalovirus exposure and HLA in healthy donors. Looking at the study overall: For the approximately 410 genotyped donors, 75% to 90% fell within the Caucasian-associated ancestry cluster. General observations from the study: Follow-up analysis later connected one missense variant in DCLRE1C with trimming of TCR beta V- and J-genes. Among the CMV-associated chains, three were confirmed in vitro as specific for CMV antigens. A prior analysis recorded that most TCR beta V segments were productive about 90% or about 30% of the time.

The rearrangement links TRBV14 to TRBJ2-1, with 8 bases fitting TRBD2. The receptor's source is a woman aged 25 to 39 in good health and CMV-seropositive. Input material: PBMCs. DNA of the CDR3: TGTGCCAGCAGCCCCGGGACTAGTTATATTGAGCAGTTCTTC. As protein: CASSPGTSYIEQFF.